This entry lists 21 T cell receptor beta chains sequenced from one sample in a study of tumor and adjacent non-tumor tissue in lung cancer. TCRbeta libraries were built with three rounds of nested PCR, modified from ARM-PCR. One entry per CDR3 protein results from TCRdb running MiXCR on the multiplex PCR reads. The table includes approximately 86,000 distinct CDR3 sequences, over 55% detected once. No cell sorting was done before RNA was extracted from the tissue. Sequencing was performed on lung tumor tissue. These receptors all stem from a woman aged 40 to 50 with non-small cell lung cancer.

J is TRBJ2-2 and V is TRBV5-1; D remains ambiguous. The CDR3 contains 13 residues. Trimming removed 1 base at V and 6 bases at J, with 7 bases between. Germline V lookup: CDR1 SGHRS, CDR2 YFSETQ. The CDR3 loop is CASSLSGSGELFF. For the CDR3, the DNA is TGCGCCAGCAGCTTGTCTGGGTCCGGGGAGCTGTTTTTT.

This clonotype was found once. The gene calls are TRBV11-2 and TRBJ2-7; TRBD1 is a possible D gene (5 bases). The CDR3 extends over 15 amino acids. CDR1 SGHAT and CDR2 FQNNGV come from the germline V gene. Trimming stripped 7 bases from V and 4 bases from J, with 20 bases between. CDR3 DNA sequence: TGTGCCAGCAATCAACAAAGGGGCACCCAATACGAGCAGTACTTC. Its protein product is CASNQQRGTQYEQYF.

As to this clonotype: Because the CDR3 is missing its conserved closing phenylalanine or tryptophan, this is likely a read error. The V gene is TRBV11-2, the J gene TRBJ1-5, with D possibly TRBD1 on 5 matching bases. The length of the CDR3 is 13 residues. Germline CDR1 SGHAT, CDR2 FQNNGV. The CDR3 bases are TGTACCAGCAGCTTAGGGGTTAATCAGCCCCAGCATTTG. Its translation is CTSSLGVNQPQHL.

Turning to this clonotype: Germline is not matched at one junction end, which may reflect a read error. In DNA form, the CDR3 reads TGTGTCAGCAGTTTCTTGGGGGACACTGAAGCTTTGTTT. The encoded protein is CVSSFLGDTEALF. The chain combines TRBV12-3 or TRBV12-4 with TRBJ1-1, with D possibly matching TRBD1 (6 bases). The length of the CDR3 is 13 residues.

This clonotype is medium-sized (0.01 to 0.1%) within its sample. This chain joins TRBV11-3 and TRBJ2-5; no definite D call. Germline-derived CDR1 and CDR2 are SGHNT and YENEEA. Trimming took 3 bases from V and 1 from J, leaving 6 bases between them. The CDR3 length is 13 residues. The CDR3 DNA reads as TGTGCCAGCAGCTTTTTTAGCCAAGAGACCCAGTACTTC. Protein sequence: CASSFFSQETQYF.

In this sample, this clonotype turned up many times. J is TRBJ2-1 and V is TRBV6-2 or TRBV6-3; 8 bases agree with TRBD2. Trimming cost V 4 bases and J 0 bases; bases outside gene matches: 5. The length of the CDR3 is 16 residues. The germline V gene encodes CDR1 MNHEY and CDR2 SVGEGT. The CDR3 coding sequence is TGTGCCAGCAGTTCACATCGGGGGGGCTCCTACAATGAGCAGTTCTTC. Its translation: CASSSHRGGSYNEQFF.

Comments on this clonotype: It is likely a read error, because the conserved phenylalanine at the end of the CDR3 is missing. The chain recombines TRBV12-3 or TRBV12-4 with TRBJ2-5, with 10 bases identical to TRBD1. CDR3 length equals 16 residues. CDR3 loop: CAGSFGTGVGGETQYI. The CDR3 coding sequence is TGTGCCGGCAGTTTTGGGACAGGGGTTGGAGGAGAGACCCAGTACATC.

This clonotype was observed a handful of times. Germline and junction disagree at one end, which may indicate a read error. The chain recombines TRBV11-3 with TRBJ2-7; TRBD1 agrees at 9 bases. There are 16 residues in the CDR3. The germline gives CDR1 SGHNT, CDR2 YENEEA. CDR3 sequence: CASSSIMDRGVYDQYF. The CDR3 DNA is TGTGCCAGCAGCTCGATAATGGACAGGGGCGTCTACGACCAGTACTTC. The whole variable domain, remainder taken from reference TRBV11-3 and TRBJ2-7, is EAGVVQSPRYKIIEKKQPVAFWCNPISGHNTLYWYLQNLGQGPELLIRYENEEAVDDSQLPKDRFSAERLKGVDSTLKIQPAELGDSAVYLCASSSIMDRGVYDQYFGPGTRLTVT.

Turning to this clonotype: Possible read error: a much larger clone is one base away. This rearrangement joins TRBV28 to TRBJ2-1; D not resolved. Germline V lookup: CDR1 MDHEN, CDR2 SYDVKM. The V end lost 1 base, the J end lost 5 bases, and 9 bases lay between the germline ends. This CDR3 contains 14 residues. CDR3 nucleotides: TGTGCCAGCAGTTTATCAGGCATTAACAATGAGCAGTTCTTC. It encodes CASSLSGINNEQFF.

A word on this clonotype: A much larger clone differs by one base, so this may be a read error. This chain links TRBV20-1 with TRBJ2-7; D might be TRBD2 (7 bases). V was shortened by 4 bases and J by 3 bases, with 19 bases between the two germline ends. CDR3 size: 15 residues. Germline loops: CDR1 DFQATT, CDR2 SNEGSKA (reference sequence). In nucleotides, the CDR3 is TGCAGTGCTAAGGACAGCGGGATGCTCTGCTACGAGCAGTACTTC. It encodes CSAKDSGMLCYEQYF.

This clonotype was seen ten or more times. This chain connects TRBV12-3 or TRBV12-4 to TRBJ2-7, with a tentative D call TRBD1 (6 bases). Trimming took off 6 bases at V and 3 bases at J, with 15 bases between the two ends. The CDR3 loop spans 14 amino acids. CDR3 DNA: TGTGCCAGCAGCCGTCCCGACAGGAACTACGAGCAGTACTTC. It translates to CASSRPDRNYEQYF.

The genes are TRBV11-2 and TRBJ1-1, with a possible D match to TRBD1 (6 bases). From germline, CDR1 is SGHAT and CDR2 FQNNGV. Deletions cut 1 base from V and 8 bases from J, with 14 bases between. The CDR3 consists of 14 residues. CDR3 bases: TGTGCCAGCAGCTTAGGTAACAGGGTGGTGGAAGCTTTCTTT. Its translation is CASSLGNRVVEAFF.

This clonotype was found once. The chain is built from TRBV4-1 and TRBJ1-2; possible D gene TRBD1, 6 bases. This CDR3 comprises 17 residues. CDR1 and CDR2 (germline): MGHRA, YSYEKL. Trimming took 1 base from V and 5 from J, leaving 20 bases between them. For the CDR3, the DNA is TGCGCCAGCAGCCAAGCCCCTGGATGCAGGGGACCGTATGGCTACACCTTC. Translating it yields CASSQAPGCRGPYGYTF.

The chain couples TRBV5-1 to TRBJ1-2; D gene uncertain. The germline CDR1 and CDR2 sequences are SGHRS and YFSETQ. This CDR3 is built from 13 residues. The CDR3 nucleotides read TGCACCATCAGCTACGGGGAGTCCTATGGCTACACCTTC. Translating it yields CTISYGESYGYTF.

For this clonotype: One junction end does not reproduce the germline sequence, and a read error may be involved. The chain recombines TRBV28 with TRBJ2-7; no clear D. CDR3 size: 14 residues. CDR1 is MDHEN, CDR2 SYDVKM, per germline. The CDR3 loop reads CASSFIRWPPEEYF. The CDR3 nucleotides read TGTGCCAGCAGTTTTATTAGGTGGCCCCCCGAGGAGTACTTC. Together with reference TRBV28 and TRBJ2-7, the CDR3 gives the full variable domain: DVKVTQSSRYLVKRTGEKVFLECVQDMDHENMFWYRQDPGLGLRLIYFSYDVKMKEKGDIPEGYSVSREKKERFSLILESASTNQTSMYLCASSFIRWPPEEYFGPGTRLTVT.

Concerning this clonotype: A much bigger clone sits one base away, suggesting this may be a read error. J is TRBJ2-1 and V is TRBV30; D may be TRBD2 (5 bases). There are 14 residues in the CDR3. The V and J ends lost 1 base and 4 bases respectively, with 11 bases between them. From germline, CDR1 is GTSNPN and CDR2 SVGIG (reference sequence). In DNA form, the CDR3 reads TGTGCCTGGAGTGGGACCCGAGGGTACAATGAGCAGTTCTTC. It is translated as CAWSGTRGYNEQFF.

As concerns this clonotype: This may be a read error, as it is one base from a much larger clone. The V gene is TRBV28, the J gene TRBJ1-5; possibly TRBD1 for D (6 bases). Germline V CDR1 and CDR2: MDHEN, SYDVKM. There are 18 residues in the CDR3. The CDR3 spells CASSLSRQAGLLNQTQHF. In nucleotides, the CDR3 is TGTGCCAGCAGTTTATCCCGACAGGCGGGGCTTTTAAATCAGACCCAGCATTTT.

As for this clonotype: At one end, the junction sequence differs from germline, possibly due to a read error. The gene calls are TRBV28 and TRBJ1-3; TRBD1 might be the D (5 bases). Germline CDR1 and CDR2: MDHEN and SYDVKM. The CDR3 is 20 amino acids. Here the CDR3 reads CASSLAVVRGVIPPGNTVYF. The CDR3 DNA reads as TGTGCCAGCAGTTTGGCGGTGGTTAGGGGTGTAATCCCTCCTGGAAACACCGTATATTTT.

On this clonotype: The CDR3 ends on some other residue instead of the conserved phenylalanine or tryptophan, so this is likely a read error. The chain links TRBV6-6 to TRBJ2-5, with 8 nucleotides matching TRBD1. Germline CDR1 MNHNY, CDR2 SVGAGI (reference sequence). The CDR3 runs to 15 residues. J gave up 5 bases and V 6 bases, and 11 bases lay outside the gene matches. This CDR3 reads CASRRQDREWETQYI. In DNA form, the CDR3 reads TGTGCCAGCAGGAGACAGGACAGGGAGTGGGAGACCCAGTACATC.

To note about this clonotype: Germline and junction disagree at one end, which may indicate a read error. The CDR3 here is CSSSLAANTGELFF. The CDR3 region has the DNA TGCTCCAGCAGTTTGGCAGCGAACACCGGGGAGCTGTTTTTT. V is TRBV12-3 or TRBV12-4 and J is TRBJ2-2; no reliable D call. The CDR3 covers 14 residues.

This clonotype was counted between two and nine times. V usage is TRBV20-1 and J usage is TRBJ2-4; D not resolved. The CDR3 sequence is 14 residues long. CDR1 and CDR2 from the germline V gene are DFQATT and SNEGSKA (reference sequence). The ends were cut back, 1 base at V and 5 bases at J, with 12 bases in the middle. The CDR3 spells CSARATGSQNIQYF. The CDR3 DNA follows: TGCAGTGCTAGAGCGACCGGGTCACAAAACATTCAGTACTTC.